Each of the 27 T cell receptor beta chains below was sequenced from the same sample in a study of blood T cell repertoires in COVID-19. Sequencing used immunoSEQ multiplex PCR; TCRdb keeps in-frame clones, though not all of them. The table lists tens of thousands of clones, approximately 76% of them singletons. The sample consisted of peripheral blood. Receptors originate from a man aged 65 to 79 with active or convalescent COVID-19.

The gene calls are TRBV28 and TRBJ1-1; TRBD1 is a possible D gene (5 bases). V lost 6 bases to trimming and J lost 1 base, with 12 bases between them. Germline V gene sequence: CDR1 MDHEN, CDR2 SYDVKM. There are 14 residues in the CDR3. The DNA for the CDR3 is TGTGCCAGCAGCCCACAGGCCGCGAACACTGAAGCTTTCTTT. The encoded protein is CASSPQAANTEAFF.

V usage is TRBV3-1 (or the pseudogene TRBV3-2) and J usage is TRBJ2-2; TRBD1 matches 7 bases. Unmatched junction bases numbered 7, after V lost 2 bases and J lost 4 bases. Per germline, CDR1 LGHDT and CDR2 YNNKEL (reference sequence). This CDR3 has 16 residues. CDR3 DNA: TGTGCCAGCAGCCAACAGACAGGGTCTATCACCGGGGAGCTGTTTTTT. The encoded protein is CASSQQTGSITGELFF.

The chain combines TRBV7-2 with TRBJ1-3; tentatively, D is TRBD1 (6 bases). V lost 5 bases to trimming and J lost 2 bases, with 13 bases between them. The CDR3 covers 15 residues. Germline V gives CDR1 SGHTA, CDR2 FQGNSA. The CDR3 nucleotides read TGTGCCAGCAGCCAAGACAGGAGCGCTGGAAACACCATATATTTT. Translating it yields CASSQDRSAGNTIYF.

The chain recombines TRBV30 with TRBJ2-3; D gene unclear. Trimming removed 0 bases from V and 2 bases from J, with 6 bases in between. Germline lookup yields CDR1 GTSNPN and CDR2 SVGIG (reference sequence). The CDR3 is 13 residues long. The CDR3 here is CAWSVVSTDTQYF. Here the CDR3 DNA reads TGTGCCTGGAGTGTTGTCTCCACAGATACGCAGTATTTT.

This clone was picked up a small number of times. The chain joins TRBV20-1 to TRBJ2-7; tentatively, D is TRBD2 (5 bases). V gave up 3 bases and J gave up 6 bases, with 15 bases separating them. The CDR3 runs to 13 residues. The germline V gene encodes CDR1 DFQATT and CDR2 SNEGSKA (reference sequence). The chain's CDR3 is CSASLEGLGEQYF. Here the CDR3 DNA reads TGCAGTGCTAGTCTTGAGGGCTTGGGCGAGCAGTACTTC.

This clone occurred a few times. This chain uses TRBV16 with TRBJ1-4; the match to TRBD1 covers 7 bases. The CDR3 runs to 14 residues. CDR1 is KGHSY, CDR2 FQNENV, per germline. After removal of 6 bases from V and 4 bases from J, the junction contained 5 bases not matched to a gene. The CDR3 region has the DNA TGTGCCAGCAGTCACCGGGACAGTAATGAAAAACTGTTTTTT. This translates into CASSHRDSNEKLFF.

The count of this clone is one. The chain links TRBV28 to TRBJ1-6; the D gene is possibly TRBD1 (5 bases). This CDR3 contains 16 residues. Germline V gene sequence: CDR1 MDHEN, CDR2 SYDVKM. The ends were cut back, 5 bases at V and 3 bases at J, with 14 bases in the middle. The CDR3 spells CASSLRLQGYNSPLHF. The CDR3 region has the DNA TGTGCCAGCAGTCTCCGACTGCAGGGCTATAATTCACCCCTCCACTTT.

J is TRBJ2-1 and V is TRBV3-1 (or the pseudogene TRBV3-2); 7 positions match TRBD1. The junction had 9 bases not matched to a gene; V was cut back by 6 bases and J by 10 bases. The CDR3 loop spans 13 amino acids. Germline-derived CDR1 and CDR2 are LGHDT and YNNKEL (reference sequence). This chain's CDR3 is CASRGKGAWEQFF. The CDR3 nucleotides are TGTGCCAGCAGGGGTAAGGGGGCATGGGAGCAGTTCTTC.

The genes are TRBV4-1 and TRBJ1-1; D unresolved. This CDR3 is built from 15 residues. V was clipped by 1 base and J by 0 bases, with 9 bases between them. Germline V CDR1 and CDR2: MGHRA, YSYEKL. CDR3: CASSQGSNMNTEAFF. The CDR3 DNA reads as TGCGCCAGCAGCCAAGGGAGTAACATGAACACTGAAGCTTTCTTT.

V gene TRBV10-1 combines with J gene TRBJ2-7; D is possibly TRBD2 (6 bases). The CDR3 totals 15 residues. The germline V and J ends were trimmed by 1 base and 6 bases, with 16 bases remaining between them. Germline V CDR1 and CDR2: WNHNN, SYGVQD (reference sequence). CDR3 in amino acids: CASSEWSPPEGEQYF. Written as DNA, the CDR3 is TGCGCCAGCAGTGAGTGGTCTCCTCCGGAGGGCGAGCAGTACTTC.

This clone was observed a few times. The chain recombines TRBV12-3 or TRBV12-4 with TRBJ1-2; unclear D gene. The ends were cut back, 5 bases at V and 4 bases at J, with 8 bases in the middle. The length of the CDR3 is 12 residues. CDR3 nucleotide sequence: TGTGCCAGCAGTGCGCAAGCCTATGGCTACACCTTC. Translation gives CASSAQAYGYTF.

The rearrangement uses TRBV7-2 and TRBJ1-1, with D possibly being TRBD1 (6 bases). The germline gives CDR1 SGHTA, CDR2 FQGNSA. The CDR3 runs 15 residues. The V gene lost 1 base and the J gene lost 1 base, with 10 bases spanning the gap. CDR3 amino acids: CASSLVGGSNTEAFF. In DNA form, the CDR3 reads TGTGCCAGCAGCTTAGTAGGGGGTTCGAACACTGAAGCTTTCTTT. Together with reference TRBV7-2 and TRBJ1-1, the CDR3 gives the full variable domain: GAGVSQSPSNKVTEKGKDVELRCDPISGHTALYWYRQSLGQGLEFLIYFQGNSAPDKSGLPSDRFSAERTGGSVSTLTIQRTQQEDSAVYLCASSLVGGSNTEAFFGQGTRLTVV.

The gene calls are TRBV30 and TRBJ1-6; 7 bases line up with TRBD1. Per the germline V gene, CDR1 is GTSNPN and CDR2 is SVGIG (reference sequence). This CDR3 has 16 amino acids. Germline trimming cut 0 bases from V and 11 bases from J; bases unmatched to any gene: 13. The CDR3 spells CAWSVSQGGRRAPLHF. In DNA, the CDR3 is TGTGCCTGGAGTGTAAGCCAGGGGGGCCGGCGGGCACCCCTCCACTTT.

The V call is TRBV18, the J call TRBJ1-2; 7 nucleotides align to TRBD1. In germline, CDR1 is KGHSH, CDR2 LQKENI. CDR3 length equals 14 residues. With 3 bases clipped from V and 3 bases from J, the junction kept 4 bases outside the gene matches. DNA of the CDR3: TGTGCCAGCTCACCCACAGGGGCGGACTATGGCTACACCTTC. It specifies CASSPTGADYGYTF.

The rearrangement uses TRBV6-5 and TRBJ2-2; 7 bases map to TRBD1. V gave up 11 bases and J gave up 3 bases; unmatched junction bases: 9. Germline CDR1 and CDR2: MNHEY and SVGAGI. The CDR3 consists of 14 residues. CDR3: CAAQGVPYTGELFF. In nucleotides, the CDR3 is TGTGCCGCCCAGGGGGTCCCGTACACCGGGGAGCTGTTTTTT.

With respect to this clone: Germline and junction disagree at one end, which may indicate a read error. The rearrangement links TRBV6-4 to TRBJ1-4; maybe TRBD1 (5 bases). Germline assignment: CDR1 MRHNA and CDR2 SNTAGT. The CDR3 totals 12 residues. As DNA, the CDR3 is TGTGCCAGCATTTGGGGGGAGAATGGTGGGGCTTTT. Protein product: CASIWGENGGAF.

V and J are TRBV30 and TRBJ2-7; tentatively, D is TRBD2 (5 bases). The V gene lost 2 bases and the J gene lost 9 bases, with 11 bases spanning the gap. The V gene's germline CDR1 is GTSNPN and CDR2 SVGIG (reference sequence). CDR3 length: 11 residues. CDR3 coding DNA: TGTGCCTGGAGTTTGGAGGTGGGGCAGTACTTC. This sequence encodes CAWSLEVGQYF. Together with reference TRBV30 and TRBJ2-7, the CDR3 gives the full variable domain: SQTIHQWPATLVQPVGSPLSLECTVEGTSNPNLYWYRQAAGRGLQLLFYSVGIGQISSEVPQNLSASRPQDRQFILSSKKLLLSDSGFYLCAWSLEVGQYFGPGTRLTVT.

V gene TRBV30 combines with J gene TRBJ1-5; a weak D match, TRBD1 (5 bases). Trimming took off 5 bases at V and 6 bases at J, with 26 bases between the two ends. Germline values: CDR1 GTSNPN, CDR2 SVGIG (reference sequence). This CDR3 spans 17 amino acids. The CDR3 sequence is CAWGAYGASDSGQPQHF. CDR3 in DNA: TGTGCCTGGGGGGCCTATGGGGCGTCCGATTCTGGTCAGCCCCAGCATTTT.

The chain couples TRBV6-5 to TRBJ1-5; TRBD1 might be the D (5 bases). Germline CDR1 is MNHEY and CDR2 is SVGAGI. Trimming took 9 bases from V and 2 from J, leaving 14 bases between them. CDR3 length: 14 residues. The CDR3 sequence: CASRGTLGNQPQHF. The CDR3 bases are TGTGCCAGTAGGGGTACTTTGGGCAATCAGCCCCAGCATTTT.

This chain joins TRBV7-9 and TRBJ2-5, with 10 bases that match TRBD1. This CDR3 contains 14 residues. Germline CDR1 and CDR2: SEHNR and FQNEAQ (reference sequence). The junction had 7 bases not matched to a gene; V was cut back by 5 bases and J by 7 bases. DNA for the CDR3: TGTGCCAGCAGCGGGGGGACAGGGGCCGGGACCCAGTACTTC. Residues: CASSGGTGAGTQYF.

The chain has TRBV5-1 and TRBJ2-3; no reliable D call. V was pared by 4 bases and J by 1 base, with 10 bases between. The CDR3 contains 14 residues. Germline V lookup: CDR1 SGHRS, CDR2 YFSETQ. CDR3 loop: CASSPPAGTDTQYF. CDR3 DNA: TGCGCCAGCAGCCCCCCGGCGGGCACAGATACGCAGTATTTT.

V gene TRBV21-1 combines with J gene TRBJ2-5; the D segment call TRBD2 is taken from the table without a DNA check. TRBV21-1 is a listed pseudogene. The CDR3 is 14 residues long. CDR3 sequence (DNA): TGTGCCAGCAGCAAAGAACAGCGGGACGAGACCCAGTACTTC. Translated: CASSKEQRDETQYF.

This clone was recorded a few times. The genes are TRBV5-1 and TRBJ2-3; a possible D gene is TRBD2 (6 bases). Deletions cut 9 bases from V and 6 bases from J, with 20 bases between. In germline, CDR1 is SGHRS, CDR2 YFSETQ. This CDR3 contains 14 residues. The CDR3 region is CATTLTGDADTQYF. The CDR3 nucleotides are TGCGCCACTACACTGACGGGGGATGCTGATACGCAGTATTTT.

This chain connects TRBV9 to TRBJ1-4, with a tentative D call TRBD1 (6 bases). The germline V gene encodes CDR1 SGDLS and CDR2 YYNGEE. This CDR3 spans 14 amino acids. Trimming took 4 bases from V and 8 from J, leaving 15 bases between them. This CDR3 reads CASSPRTEREKLFF. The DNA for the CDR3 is TGTGCCAGCAGCCCCCGGACAGAACGAGAAAAACTGTTTTTT. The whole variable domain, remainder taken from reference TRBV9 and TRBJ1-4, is DSGVTQTPKHLITATGQRVTLRCSPRSGDLSVYWYQQSLDQGLQFLIQYYNGEERAKGNILERFSAQQFPDLHSELNLSSLELGDSALYFCASSPRTEREKLFFGSGTQLSVL.

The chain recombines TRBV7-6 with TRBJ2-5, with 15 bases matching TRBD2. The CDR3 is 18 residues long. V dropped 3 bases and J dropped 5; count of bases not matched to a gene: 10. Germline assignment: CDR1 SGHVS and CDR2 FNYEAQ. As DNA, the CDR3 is TGTGCCAGCAGCTTTCGGACTAGCGGGGGGGCGTCGGGTGAGACCCAGTACTTC. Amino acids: CASSFRTSGGASGETQYF. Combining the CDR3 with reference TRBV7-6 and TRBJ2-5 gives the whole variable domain GAGVSQSPRYKVTKRGQDVALRCDPISGHVSLYWYRQALGQGPEFLTYFNYEAQQDKSGLPNDRFSAERPEGSISTLTIQRTEQRDSAMYRCASSFRTSGGASGETQYFGPGTRLLVL.

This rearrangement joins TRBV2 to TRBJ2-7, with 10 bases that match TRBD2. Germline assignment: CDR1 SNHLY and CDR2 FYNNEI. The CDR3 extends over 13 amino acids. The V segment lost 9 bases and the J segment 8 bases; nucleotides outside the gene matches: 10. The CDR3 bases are TGTGCCAGTTCCCCTGGACTAGCGGACAAGCAGTACTTC. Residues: CASSPGLADKQYF.

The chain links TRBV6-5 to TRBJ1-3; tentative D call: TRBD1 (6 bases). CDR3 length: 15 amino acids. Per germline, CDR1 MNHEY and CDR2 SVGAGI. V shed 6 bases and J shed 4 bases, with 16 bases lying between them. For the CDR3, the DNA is TGTGCCAGCAGCTCCCGCCAGGGGTTAGGAAACACCATATATTTT. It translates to CASSSRQGLGNTIYF.